These 30 T cell receptor beta chains were sequenced from one sample in a study of CD8+ T cells in alopecia areata. The authors extracted RNA and reverse transcribed it into cDNA as the sequencing template. Clones were sequenced by immunoSEQ multiplex PCR, and TCRdb holds only the in-frame ones, with some missing. This sample has approximately 100,000 clones, with 40% to 45% found just once. Input material: CD4+ T cells sorted from blood. These receptors came from a human donor with alopecia areata.

This clone was picked up a small number of times. V and J are TRBV20-1 and TRBJ2-3; D is uncertain. Trimming pared 7 bases from V and 4 bases from J, leaving 9 bases between. The CDR3 totals 11 residues. Germline V CDR1 and CDR2: DFQATT, SNEGSKA (reference sequence). The CDR3 bases are TGCAGTGGGCGGCATCCAGATACGCAGTATTTT. Its protein product is CSGRHPDTQYF.

The chain uses TRBV7-9 and TRBJ1-5; D is uncertain. V was trimmed by 3 bases and J by 7 bases, leaving 7 bases between them. The germline V gene encodes CDR1 SEHNR and CDR2 FQNEAQ (reference sequence). This CDR3 comprises 12 residues. CDR3: CASSFTNQPQHF. In DNA form, the CDR3 reads TGTGCCAGCAGCTTTACGAACCAGCCCCAGCATTTT.

This chain links TRBV29-1 with TRBJ1-1, with D maybe TRBD1 (5 bases). The V gene's germline CDR1 is SQVTM and CDR2 ANQGSEA. The CDR3 length is 14 residues. Trimming removed 3 bases from V and 5 bases from J, with 16 bases in between. CDR3 protein: CSVEGGTGSTEAFF. The CDR3 DNA sequence: TGCAGCGTTGAGGGGGGTACCGGGTCGACTGAAGCTTTCTTT.

The chain is built from TRBV9 and TRBJ2-2; D is perhaps TRBD1 (5 bases). The germline CDR1 and CDR2 sequences are SGDLS and YYNGEE. The V gene lost 6 bases and the J gene lost 0 bases, with 9 bases spanning the gap. The CDR3 runs 14 residues. The CDR3 coding sequence is TGTGCCAGCAAGGGGCCAGCGAACACCGGGGAGCTGTTTTTT. It translates to CASKGPANTGELFF.

The rearrangement links TRBV29-1 to TRBJ2-1; perhaps D is TRBD1 or TRBD2 (6 bases each). The CDR3 contains 11 residues. Trimming stripped 7 bases from V and 7 bases from J, with 11 bases between. Germline-derived CDR1 and CDR2 are SQVTM and ANQGSEA. The CDR3 loop reads CSGGAENEQFF. DNA for the CDR3: TGCAGCGGGGGGGCTGAAAATGAGCAGTTCTTC.

The chain employs TRBV30 and TRBJ2-7; D may match TRBD1 or TRBD2 (5 bases each). The CDR3 consists of 13 residues. V dropped 3 bases and J dropped 5 bases, with 14 bases sitting between them. The germline V gene encodes CDR1 GTSNPN and CDR2 SVGIG (reference sequence). The CDR3 reads CAWRGVGIHEQYF. For the CDR3, the DNA is TGTGCCTGGAGGGGGGTTGGGATCCACGAGCAGTACTTC. Together with reference TRBV30 and TRBJ2-7, the CDR3 gives the full variable domain: SQTIHQWPATLVQPVGSPLSLECTVEGTSNPNLYWYRQAAGRGLQLLFYSVGIGQISSEVPQNLSASRPQDRQFILSSKKLLLSDSGFYLCAWRGVGIHEQYFGPGTRLTVT.

This sequence joins TRBV29-1 and TRBJ2-3, with D perhaps given as TRBD1 or TRBD2 (5 bases each). Looked up from germline, CDR1 is SQVTM and CDR2 is ANQGSEA. This CDR3 region has 12 residues. V was trimmed by 6 bases and J by 4 bases, leaving 11 bases between them. The CDR3 coding sequence is TGCAGCGTCCAATTGGGGGCAGATACGCAGTATTTT. Translated, it gives CSVQLGADTQYF.

The V call is TRBV29-1, the J call TRBJ1-2; maybe TRBD1 (5 bases). CDR3 length: 14 residues. V gave up 4 bases and J gave up 0 bases, with 12 bases separating them. CDR1 and CDR2 from the germline V gene are SQVTM and ANQGSEA. The CDR3, as DNA: TGCAGCGTTGGACAGCTTCTTGCTAACTATGGCTACACCTTC. Encoded protein: CSVGQLLANYGYTF. The full variable domain, its missing parts supplied by reference TRBV29-1 and TRBJ1-2, is SAVISQKPSRDICQRGTSLTIQCQVDSQVTMMFWYRQQPGQSLTLIATANQGSEATYESGFVIDKFPISRPNLTFSTLTVSNMSPEDSSIYLCSVGQLLANYGYTFGSGTRLTVV.

This chain uses TRBV7-2 with TRBJ2-5; no firm D call. Germline CDR1 SGHTA, CDR2 FQGNSA. This CDR3 region has 11 residues. Deletions cut 2 bases from V and 3 bases from J, with 1 base between. CDR3 nucleotides: TGTGCCAGCAGCTTAAAAGAGACCCAGTACTTC. Protein: CASSLKETQYF.

The chain carries TRBV7-9 and TRBJ2-3; 8 bases align to TRBD1. The germline CDR1 and CDR2 sequences are SEHNR and FQNEAQ (reference sequence). Losses at the gene ends were 5 bases for V and 4 bases for J; bases not matched to a gene: 11. The CDR3 spans 16 residues. CDR3: CASSVRDRRSADTQYF. The CDR3, as DNA: TGTGCCAGCAGCGTCAGGGACAGGAGATCCGCAGATACGCAGTATTTT.

V usage is TRBV29-1 and J usage is TRBJ2-5; 9 bases agree with TRBD1. Germline CDR1 and CDR2: SQVTM and ANQGSEA. Trimming removed 7 bases from V and 5 bases from J; junction bases left unmatched: 11. The CDR3 extends over 14 amino acids. The CDR3 loop is CSGTGTGPGETQYF. CDR3 DNA sequence: TGCAGCGGGACTGGGACAGGGCCCGGGGAGACCCAGTACTTC. The full variable domain, with the rest looked up from reference TRBV29-1 and TRBJ2-5, is SAVISQKPSRDICQRGTSLTIQCQVDSQVTMMFWYRQQPGQSLTLIATANQGSEATYESGFVIDKFPISRPNLTFSTLTVSNMSPEDSSIYLCSGTGTGPGETQYFGPGTRLLVL.

This clone was picked up one time. This chain connects TRBV5-1 to TRBJ1-1; tentative D call: TRBD1 (5 bases). This CDR3 has 15 residues. Trimming left V 2 bases short and J 6 bases short, with 17 bases between. Germline V gene sequence: CDR1 SGHRS, CDR2 YFSETQ. CDR3 amino acids: CASSFTPGGWAEAFF. CDR3 in DNA: TGCGCCAGCAGCTTCACCCCCGGGGGGTGGGCTGAAGCTTTCTTT. Using reference TRBV5-1 and TRBJ1-1 for the parts outside the CDR3, the full variable domain is KAGVTQTPRYLIKTRGQQVTLSCSPISGHRSVSWYQQTPGQGLQFLFEYFSETQRNKGNFPGRFSGRQFSNSRSEMNVSTLELGDSALYLCASSFTPGGWAEAFFGQGTRLTVV.

J is TRBJ2-7 and V is TRBV6-6; 12 bases agree with TRBD2. The germline CDR1 and CDR2 sequences are MNHNY and SVGAGI (reference sequence). Trimming removed 6 bases from V and 4 bases from J; junction bases left unmatched: 7. The CDR3 consists of 15 residues. The DNA of the CDR3 is TGTGCCAGCAGAGCAAGGACTAGCGGGAAGTACGAGCAGTACTTC. Residues: CASRARTSGKYEQYF.

The chain carries TRBV30 and TRBJ1-4; TRBD1 matches 9 bases. This CDR3 comprises 13 residues. Germline V gene sequence: CDR1 GTSNPN, CDR2 SVGIG (reference sequence). Unmatched junction bases numbered 5, after V lost 1 base and J lost 11 bases. CDR3: CAWSAQGAPKLFF. The CDR3 bases are TGTGCCTGGAGTGCACAGGGGGCGCCGAAACTGTTTTTT.

The chain recombines TRBV9 with TRBJ2-2, with 7 bases that match TRBD2. Germline CDR1 reads SGDLS; CDR2 reads YYNGEE. J was trimmed by 4 bases and V by 0 bases; bases with no gene match: 3. The CDR3 spans 15 residues. The DNA for the CDR3 is TGTGCCAGCAGCGTAGGGACTAGGTTCACCGGGGAGCTGTTTTTT. It is translated as CASSVGTRFTGELFF.

This clone showed up just once. The V call is TRBV30, the J call TRBJ1-4, with D tentatively TRBD1 (6 bases). The length of the CDR3 is 13 residues. The ends were cut back, 3 bases at V and 8 bases at J, with 13 bases in the middle. In germline, CDR1 is GTSNPN, CDR2 SVGIG (reference sequence). The DNA of the CDR3 is TGTGCCTGGAGGGCAACAGGGAGGGAAAAACTGTTTTTT. Its translation is CAWRATGREKLFF.

This clone was counted only a few times. The chain couples TRBV2 to TRBJ2-5, with 9 bases aligning to TRBD2. The CDR3 has 15 amino acids. Trimming took 8 bases from V and 2 from J; bases not matched to a gene: 9. CDR1 and CDR2 (germline): SNHLY, FYNNEI. CDR3 protein: CASRRRLAAQETQYF. The CDR3 nucleotides read TGTGCCAGCCGACGAAGACTAGCGGCACAAGAGACCCAGTACTTC.

This clone occurred a few times. This chain uses TRBV30 with TRBJ2-7, with 9 bases that match TRBD1. V gave up 5 bases and J gave up 4 bases; unmatched junction bases: 9. The CDR3 has 14 residues. CDR1 is GTSNPN, CDR2 SVGIG, per germline (reference sequence). The CDR3 DNA reads as TGTGCCTGGGCCGGGGACAGGGCCACTTACGAGCAGTACTTC. This encodes CAWAGDRATYEQYF. The variable domain in full, with the rest retrieved from reference TRBV30 and TRBJ2-7, is SQTIHQWPATLVQPVGSPLSLECTVEGTSNPNLYWYRQAAGRGLQLLFYSVGIGQISSEVPQNLSASRPQDRQFILSSKKLLLSDSGFYLCAWAGDRATYEQYFGPGTRLTVT.

V is TRBV2 and J is TRBJ2-1, with D maybe TRBD1 (5 bases). The germline V and J ends were trimmed by 4 bases and 5 bases, with 12 bases remaining between them. CDR3 length equals 14 residues. Germline values: CDR1 SNHLY, CDR2 FYNNEI. This CDR3 is CASSVGVINNEQFF. In DNA, the CDR3 is TGTGCCAGCAGTGTAGGGGTGATTAACAATGAGCAGTTCTTC.

This clone was counted between two and nine times. The V and J genes are TRBV7-2 and TRBJ2-3; the match to TRBD2 covers 12 bases. This CDR3 has 18 amino acids. The J segment lost 6 bases and the V segment lost 1 base, leaving 11 bases of the junction unmatched. CDR1 is SGHTA, CDR2 FQGNSA, per germline. Here the CDR3 DNA reads TGTGCCAGCAGCTTAGGGACTAGCGGGACCCTCGGTCCGGATACGCAGTATTTT. It translates to CASSLGTSGTLGPDTQYF.

The V and J genes are TRBV6-5 and TRBJ2-2; a possible D gene is TRBD2 (6 bases). Germline lookup yields CDR1 MNHEY and CDR2 SVGAGI. The ends were cut back, 6 bases at V and 5 bases at J, with 7 bases in the middle. This CDR3 contains 12 residues. CDR3 nucleotides: TGTGCCAGCAGACGGGGGACCGGGGAGCTGTTTTTT. It codes for CASRRGTGELFF.

The chain's CDR3 is CASSQTGRSTGELFF. The DNA of the CDR3 is TGCGCCAGCAGCCAGACAGGGAGGAGCACCGGGGAGCTGTTTTTT. The chain links TRBV4-3 to TRBJ2-2, with D possibly being TRBD1 (7 bases). The CDR3 extends over 15 amino acids. CDR1 is LGHNA and CDR2 is YSLEER in the germline V gene. Trimming left V 3 bases short and J 4 bases short, with 12 bases between.

This clone appeared a few times. The chain combines TRBV4-1 with TRBJ2-7; D ambiguous. The V gene lost 0 bases and the J gene lost 6 bases, with 12 bases spanning the gap. Germline V lookup: CDR1 MGHRA, CDR2 YSYEKL. The CDR3 extends over 14 amino acids. The CDR3 is CASSQDRQAIEQYF. DNA of the CDR3: TGCGCCAGCAGCCAAGATCGCCAGGCCATCGAGCAGTACTTC.

This chain joins TRBV5-1 and TRBJ2-7; possible D gene TRBD1, 6 bases. The germline V gene has CDR1 SGHRS and CDR2 YFSETQ. The CDR3 is 14 residues long. The V gene lost 4 bases and the J gene lost 2 bases, with 13 bases spanning the gap. In nucleotides, the CDR3 is TGCGCCAGCAGCCAGGTACAGGGCGCCTACGAGCAGTACTTC. Translated, it gives CASSQVQGAYEQYF.

V and J are TRBV2 and TRBJ1-2, with D hard to call. CDR3 length: 13 amino acids. Germline values: CDR1 SNHLY, CDR2 FYNNEI. Trimming stripped 7 bases from V and 8 bases from J, with 17 bases between. CDR3 sequence (DNA): TGTGCCAGCACGAATCGCGTCGATTCCGGCTACACCTTC. Its protein is CASTNRVDSGYTF. Together with reference TRBV2 and TRBJ1-2, the CDR3 gives the full variable domain: EPEVTQTPSHQVTQMGQEVILRCVPISNHLYFYWYRQILGQKVEFLVSFYNNEISEKSEIFDDQFSVERPDGSNFTLKIRSTKLEDSAMYFCASTNRVDSGYTFGSGTRLTVV.

This clone occurred a few times. This chain joins TRBV29-1 and TRBJ2-7; 9 bases map to TRBD1. The V gene's germline CDR1 is SQVTM and CDR2 ANQGSEA. V lost 4 bases and J lost 5; bases outside the gene matches: 9. This CDR3 has 14 residues. For the CDR3, the DNA is TGCAGCGTTGGTGGGAGGACAGGGGCCCACGAGCAGTACTTC. Its protein is CSVGGRTGAHEQYF.

The V call is TRBV29-1, the J call TRBJ2-3; 9 nucleotides align to TRBD2. The CDR3 runs to 14 residues. Losses at the gene ends were 7 bases for V and 3 bases for J; bases not matched to a gene: 8. The germline CDR1 and CDR2 sequences are SQVTM and ANQGSEA. In DNA, the CDR3 is TGCAGCGCTACGCGGGGGGGCCCTACAGATACGCAGTATTTT. It yields the protein CSATRGGPTDTQYF.

The J gene is TRBJ2-1, the V gene TRBV6-6; D remains ambiguous. The V gene's germline CDR1 is MNHNY and CDR2 SVGAGI (reference sequence). Trimming removed 0 bases from V and 6 bases from J, with 15 bases in between. The CDR3 runs to 16 residues. CDR3 nucleotide sequence: TGTGCCAGCAGTTACTCGACGGCTAGGCTGGTCAATGAGCAGTTCTTC. It specifies CASSYSTARLVNEQFF.

This clone was detected a few times. The V gene is TRBV29-1, the J gene TRBJ2-1, with a possible D match to TRBD1 (6 bases). This CDR3 region has 12 residues. V lost 7 bases and J lost 7, with 14 bases in between. Germline assignment: CDR1 SQVTM and CDR2 ANQGSEA. CDR3 amino acids: CSAGVGANEQFF. Here the CDR3 DNA reads TGCAGCGCAGGGGTTGGTGCGAATGAGCAGTTCTTC.

This chain joins TRBV29-1 and TRBJ2-4; D ambiguous. The V gene's germline CDR1 is SQVTM and CDR2 ANQGSEA. Trimming pared 6 bases from V and 7 bases from J, leaving 16 bases between. This CDR3 spans 13 amino acids. CDR3 sequence (DNA): TGCAGCGTGCGCAACCCGGAGTCGAACATTCAGTACTTC. It specifies CSVRNPESNIQYF. The variable domain in full, with the rest retrieved from reference TRBV29-1 and TRBJ2-4, is SAVISQKPSRDICQRGTSLTIQCQVDSQVTMMFWYRQQPGQSLTLIATANQGSEATYESGFVIDKFPISRPNLTFSTLTVSNMSPEDSSIYLCSVRNPESNIQYFGAGTRLSVL.